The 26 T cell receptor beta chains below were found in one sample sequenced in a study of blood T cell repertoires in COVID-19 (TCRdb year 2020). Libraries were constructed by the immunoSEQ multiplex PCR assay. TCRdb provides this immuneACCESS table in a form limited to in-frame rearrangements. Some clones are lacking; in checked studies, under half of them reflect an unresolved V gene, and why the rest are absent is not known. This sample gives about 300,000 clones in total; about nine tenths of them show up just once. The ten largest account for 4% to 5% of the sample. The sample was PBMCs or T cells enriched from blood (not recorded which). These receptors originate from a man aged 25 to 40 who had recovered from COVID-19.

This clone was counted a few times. The CDR3 DNA follows: TGCAGCATATCTGGAGTTTATGGCTACACCTTC. Translating it yields CSISGVYGYTF. The J gene is TRBJ1-2, the V gene TRBV29-1, with D uncertain. The germline V gene has CDR1 SQVTM and CDR2 ANQGSEA. This CDR3 spans 11 amino acids. Between the trimmed V and J ends, which lost 8 bases and 5 bases, there was a span of 12 bases. The complete variable domain, with remaining parts taken from reference TRBV29-1 and TRBJ1-2, reads SAVISQKPSRDICQRGTSLTIQCQVDSQVTMMFWYRQQPGQSLTLIATANQGSEATYESGFVIDKFPISRPNLTFSTLTVSNMSPEDSSIYLCSISGVYGYTFGSGTRLTVV.

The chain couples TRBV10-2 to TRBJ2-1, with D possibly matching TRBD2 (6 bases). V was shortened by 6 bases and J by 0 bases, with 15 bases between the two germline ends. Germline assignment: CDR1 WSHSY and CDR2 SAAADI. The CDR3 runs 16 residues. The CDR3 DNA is TGCGCCAGCAGCGCCCGGGGGACGAGCTCCTACAATGAGCAGTTCTTC. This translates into CASSARGTSSYNEQFF.

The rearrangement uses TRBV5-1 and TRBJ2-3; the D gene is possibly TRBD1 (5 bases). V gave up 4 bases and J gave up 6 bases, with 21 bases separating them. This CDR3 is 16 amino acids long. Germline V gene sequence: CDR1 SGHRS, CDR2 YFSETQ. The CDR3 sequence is CASSPGPSSRADTQYF. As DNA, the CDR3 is TGCGCCAGCAGCCCAGGGCCCTCAAGCAGGGCTGATACGCAGTATTTT. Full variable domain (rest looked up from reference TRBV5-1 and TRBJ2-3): KAGVTQTPRYLIKTRGQQVTLSCSPISGHRSVSWYQQTPGQGLQFLFEYFSETQRNKGNFPGRFSGRQFSNSRSEMNVSTLELGDSALYLCASSPGPSSRADTQYFGPGTRLTVL.

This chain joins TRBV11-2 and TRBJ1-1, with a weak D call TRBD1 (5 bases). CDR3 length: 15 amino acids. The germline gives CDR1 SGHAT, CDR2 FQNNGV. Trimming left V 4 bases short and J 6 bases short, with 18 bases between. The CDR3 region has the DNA TGTGCCAGCAGCTGGAGACAGAGCTCTGGGGCTGAAGCTTTCTTT. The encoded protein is CASSWRQSSGAEAFF.

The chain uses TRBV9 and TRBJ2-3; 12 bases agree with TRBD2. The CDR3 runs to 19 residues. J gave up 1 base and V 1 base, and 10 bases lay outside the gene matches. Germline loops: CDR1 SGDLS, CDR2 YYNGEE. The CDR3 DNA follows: TGTGCCAGCAGCGTAACGACTAGCGGGGGCAATACACGCACAGATACGCAGTATTTT. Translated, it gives CASSVTTSGGNTRTDTQYF.

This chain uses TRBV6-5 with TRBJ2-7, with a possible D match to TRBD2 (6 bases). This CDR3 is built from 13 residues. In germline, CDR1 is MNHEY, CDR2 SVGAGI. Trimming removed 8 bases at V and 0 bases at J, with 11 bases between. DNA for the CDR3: TGTGCCAGCTCTCTAGCGTACTCCTACGAGCAGTACTTC. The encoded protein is CASSLAYSYEQYF.

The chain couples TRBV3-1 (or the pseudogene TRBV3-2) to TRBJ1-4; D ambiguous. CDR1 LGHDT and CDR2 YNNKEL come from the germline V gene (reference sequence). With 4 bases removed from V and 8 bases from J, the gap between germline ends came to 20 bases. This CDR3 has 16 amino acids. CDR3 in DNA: TGTGCCAGCAGCCCCTGGAGGACGACGGGAGGGGAAAAACTGTTTTTT. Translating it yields CASSPWRTTGGEKLFF.

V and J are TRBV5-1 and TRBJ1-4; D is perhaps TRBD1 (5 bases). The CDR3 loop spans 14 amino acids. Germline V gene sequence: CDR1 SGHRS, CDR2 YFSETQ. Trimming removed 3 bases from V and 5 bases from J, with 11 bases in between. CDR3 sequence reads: CASSSSGRNEKLFF. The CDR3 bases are TGCGCCAGCAGCTCTTCAGGGAGGAATGAAAAACTGTTTTTT.

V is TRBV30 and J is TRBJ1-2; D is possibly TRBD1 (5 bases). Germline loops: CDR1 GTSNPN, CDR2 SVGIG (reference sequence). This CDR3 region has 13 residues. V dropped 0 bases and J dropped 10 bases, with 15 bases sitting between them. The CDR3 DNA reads TGTGCCTGGAGTGTAGGTGCCAGGGATGACTACACCTTC. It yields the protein CAWSVGARDDYTF.

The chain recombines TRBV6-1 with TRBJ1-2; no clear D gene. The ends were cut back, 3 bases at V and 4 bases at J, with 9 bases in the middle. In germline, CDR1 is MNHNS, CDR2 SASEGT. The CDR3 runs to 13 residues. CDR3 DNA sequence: TGTGCCAGCAGTGAGAGAAGCGGCTATGGCTACACCTTC. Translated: CASSERSGYGYTF.

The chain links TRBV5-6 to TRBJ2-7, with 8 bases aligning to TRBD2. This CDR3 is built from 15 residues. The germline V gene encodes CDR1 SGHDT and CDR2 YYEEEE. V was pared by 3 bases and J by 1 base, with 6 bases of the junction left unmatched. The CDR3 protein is CASSWTSGSSYEQYF. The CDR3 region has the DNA TGTGCCAGCAGCTGGACCAGCGGGAGTTCCTACGAGCAGTACTTC.

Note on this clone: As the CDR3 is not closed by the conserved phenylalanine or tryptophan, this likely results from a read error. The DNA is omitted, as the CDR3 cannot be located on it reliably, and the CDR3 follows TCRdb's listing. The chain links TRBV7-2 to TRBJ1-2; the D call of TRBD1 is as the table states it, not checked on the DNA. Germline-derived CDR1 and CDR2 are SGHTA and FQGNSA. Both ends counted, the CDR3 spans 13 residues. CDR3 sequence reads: CASSSVFGQGQLA.

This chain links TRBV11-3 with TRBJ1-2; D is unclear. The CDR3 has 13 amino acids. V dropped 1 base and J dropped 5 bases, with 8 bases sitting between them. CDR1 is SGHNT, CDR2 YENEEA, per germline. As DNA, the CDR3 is TGTGCCAGCAGCTTAGGAGGGTCATATGGCTACACCTTC. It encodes CASSLGGSYGYTF.

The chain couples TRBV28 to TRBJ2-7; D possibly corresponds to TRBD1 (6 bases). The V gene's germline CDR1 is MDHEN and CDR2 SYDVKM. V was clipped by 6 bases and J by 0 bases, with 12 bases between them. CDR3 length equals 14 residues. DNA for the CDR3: TGTGCCAGCAGAAACAGGGCATCCTCCTACGAGCAGTACTTC. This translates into CASRNRASSYEQYF.

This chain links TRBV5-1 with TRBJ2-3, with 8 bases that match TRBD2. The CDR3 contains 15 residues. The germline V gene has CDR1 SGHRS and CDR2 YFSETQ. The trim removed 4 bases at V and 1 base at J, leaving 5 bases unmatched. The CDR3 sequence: CASSGGGLGTDTQYF. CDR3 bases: TGCGCCAGCAGCGGCGGGGGACTAGGCACAGATACGCAGTATTTT. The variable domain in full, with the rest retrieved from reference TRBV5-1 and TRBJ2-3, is KAGVTQTPRYLIKTRGQQVTLSCSPISGHRSVSWYQQTPGQGLQFLFEYFSETQRNKGNFPGRFSGRQFSNSRSEMNVSTLELGDSALYLCASSGGGLGTDTQYFGPGTRLTVL.

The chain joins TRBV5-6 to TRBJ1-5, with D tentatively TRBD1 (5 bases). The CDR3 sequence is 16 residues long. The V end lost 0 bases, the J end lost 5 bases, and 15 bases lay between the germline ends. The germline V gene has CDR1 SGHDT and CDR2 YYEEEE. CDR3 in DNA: TGTGCCAGCAGCTTGGCTGGGGGAGGCGGAGATCAGCCCCAGCATTTT. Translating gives CASSLAGGGGDQPQHF.

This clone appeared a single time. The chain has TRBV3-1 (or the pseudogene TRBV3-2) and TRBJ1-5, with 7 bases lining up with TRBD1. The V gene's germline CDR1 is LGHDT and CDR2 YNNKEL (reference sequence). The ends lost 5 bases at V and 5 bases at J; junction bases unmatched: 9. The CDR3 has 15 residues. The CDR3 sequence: CASSAATGRYQPQHF. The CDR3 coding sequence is TGTGCCAGCAGCGCCGCGACAGGGAGGTATCAGCCCCAGCATTTT.

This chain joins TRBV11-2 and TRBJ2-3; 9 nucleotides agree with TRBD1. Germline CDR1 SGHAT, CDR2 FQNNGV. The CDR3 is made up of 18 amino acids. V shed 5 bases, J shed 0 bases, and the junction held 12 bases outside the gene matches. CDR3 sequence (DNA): TGTGCCAGCAGCAAGTACCGACGGGACAGGGATAGCACAGATACGCAGTATTTT. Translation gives CASSKYRRDRDSTDTQYF.

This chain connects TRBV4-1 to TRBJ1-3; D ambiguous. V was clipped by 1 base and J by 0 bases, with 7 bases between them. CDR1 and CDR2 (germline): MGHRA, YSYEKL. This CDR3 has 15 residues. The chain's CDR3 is CASSQVRSSGNTIYF. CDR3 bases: TGCGCCAGCAGCCAAGTGCGCTCCTCTGGAAACACCATATATTTT.

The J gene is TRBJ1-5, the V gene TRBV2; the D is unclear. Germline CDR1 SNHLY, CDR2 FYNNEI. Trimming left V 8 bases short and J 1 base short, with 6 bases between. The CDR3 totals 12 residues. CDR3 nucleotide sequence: TGTGCCAGCCGGGTAAGCAATCAGCCCCAGCATTTT. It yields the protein CASRVSNQPQHF.

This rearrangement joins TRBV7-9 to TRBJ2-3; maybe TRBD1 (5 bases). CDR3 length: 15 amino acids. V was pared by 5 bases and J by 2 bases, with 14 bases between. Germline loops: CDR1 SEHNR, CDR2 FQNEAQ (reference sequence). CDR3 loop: CASSGLDSYTDTQYF. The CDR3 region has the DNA TGTGCCAGCAGCGGATTAGACAGTTACACAGATACGCAGTATTTT. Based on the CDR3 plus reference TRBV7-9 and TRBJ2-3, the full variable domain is DTGVSQNPRHKITKRGQNVTFRCDPISEHNRLYWYRQTLGQGPEFLTYFQNEAQLEKSRLLSDRFSAERPKGSFSTLEIQRTEQGDSAMYLCASSGLDSYTDTQYFGPGTRLTVL.

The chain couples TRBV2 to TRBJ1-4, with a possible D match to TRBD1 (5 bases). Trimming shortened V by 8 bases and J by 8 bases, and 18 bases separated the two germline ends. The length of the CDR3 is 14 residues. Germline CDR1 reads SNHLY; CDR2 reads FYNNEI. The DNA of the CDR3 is TGTGCCAGCGATTGGGGCACAGGCCTAGAAAAACTGTTTTTT. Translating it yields CASDWGTGLEKLFF.

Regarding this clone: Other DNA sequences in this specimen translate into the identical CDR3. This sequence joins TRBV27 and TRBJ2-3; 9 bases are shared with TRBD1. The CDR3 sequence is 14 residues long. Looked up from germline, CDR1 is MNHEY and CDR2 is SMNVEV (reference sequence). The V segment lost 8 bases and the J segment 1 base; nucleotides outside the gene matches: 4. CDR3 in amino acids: CASRRTGGTDTQYF. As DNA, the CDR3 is TGTGCCAGCCGGCGGACAGGGGGCACAGATACGCAGTATTTT.

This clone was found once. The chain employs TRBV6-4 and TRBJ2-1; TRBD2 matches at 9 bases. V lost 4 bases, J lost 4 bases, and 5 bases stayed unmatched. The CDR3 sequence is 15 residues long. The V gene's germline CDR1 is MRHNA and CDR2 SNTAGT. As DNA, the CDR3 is TGTGCCAGCAGTGCGCAGCGGGGGGATTACAATGAGCAGTTCTTC. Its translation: CASSAQRGDYNEQFF.

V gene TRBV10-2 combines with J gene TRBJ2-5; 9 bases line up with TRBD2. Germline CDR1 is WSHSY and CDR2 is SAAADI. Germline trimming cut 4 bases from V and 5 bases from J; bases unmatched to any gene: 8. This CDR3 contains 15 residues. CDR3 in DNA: TGCGCCAGCAGTGTTTTTGGCGGGAGGGAGGAGACCCAGTACTTC. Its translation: CASSVFGGREETQYF.

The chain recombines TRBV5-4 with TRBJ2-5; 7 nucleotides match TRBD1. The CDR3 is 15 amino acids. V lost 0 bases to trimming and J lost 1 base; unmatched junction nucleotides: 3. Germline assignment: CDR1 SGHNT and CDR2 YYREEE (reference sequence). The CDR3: CASSLVDRRQETQYF. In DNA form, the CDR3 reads TGTGCCAGCAGCTTGGTGGACAGGCGCCAAGAGACCCAGTACTTC. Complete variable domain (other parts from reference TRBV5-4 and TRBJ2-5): ETGVTQSPTHLIKTRGQQVTLRCSSQSGHNTVSWYQQALGQGPQFIFQYYREEENGRGNFPPRFSGLQFPNYSSELNVNALELDDSALYLCASSLVDRRQETQYFGPGTRLLVL.